The T cell receptor (beta chain) under discussion was sequenced for a study of cytomegalovirus exposure and HLA in healthy donors. The PCR used 60 Vbeta and 13 Jbeta primers. Only in-frame clones appear in the TCRdb table, and some are missing; sequencing was by immunoSEQ multiplex PCR. The sample spans 100,000 to 150,000 clones; the ten largest clones claim 2% to 2.5%. The J segment lost 4 bases and the V segment lost 2 bases, leaving 14 bases of the junction unmatched. Germline lookup yields CDR1 SGHKS and CDR2 YYEKEE (reference sequence). The CDR3 has 17 residues. The receptor comes from a man aged 35 to 55 in good health and CMV-seronegative. What was sequenced was PBMCs. This sequence joins TRBV5-5 and TRBJ1-2, with 7 nucleotides matching TRBD1. The CDR3 region is CASSFSGPGGTSYGYTF. For the CDR3, the DNA is TGTGCCAGCAGCTTCTCTGGGCCAGGGGGTACGAGCTATGGCTACACCTTC.